These T cell receptor beta chains were read from a single sample in a study of CD8 T cells in Susac syndrome. TCRdb re-called the immunoSEQ multiplex PCR reads through MiXCR, storing one row per CDR3 protein. The repertoire has fewer than 150,000 distinct CDR3 sequences, 85% to 95% of them found once; the top ten carry about 0.087%. Sequences were obtained from CD4+ T cells from PBMCs. The receptors were gathered from a human donor with multiple sclerosis. CDR3s include the opening cysteine and the closing phenylalanine or tryptophan. A D gene is named only where the DNA matches it firmly. Rows give clone size only sometimes, using once, few, many, or a class for an expanded clone.

clone size,J gene,V gene,D gene,CDR3 DNA,CDR3 protein
once,TRBJ1-2,TRBV4-3,NA,TGCGCCAGCAGCGGGGAAGGGTTTGGCTACACCTTC,CASSGEGFGYTF
NA,TRBJ2-2,TRBV6-2/TRBV6-3,TRBD2,TGTGCCAGCAGTCACTGGGACCCGTGGGGGACTAGCGCCGGGGAGCTGTTTTTT,CASSHWDPWGTSAGELFF
NA,TRBJ2-7,TRBV20-1,NA,TGCAGTGCTAGTGGGCAGACTTCCTACGAGCAGTACTTC,CSASGQTSYEQYF
NA,TRBJ1-2,TRBV5-1,NA,TGCGCCAGCAGCTTCGACAGCTATGGCTACACCTTC,CASSFDSYGYTF
NA,TRBJ1-6,TRBV6-2/TRBV6-3,NA,TGTGCCAGCAGTGGGAGGGGTTCACCCCTCCACTTT,CASSGRGSPLHF
NA,TRBJ2-7,TRBV7-8,NA,TGTGCCAGCAGCTTAGCTAGGTTGGAGCAGTACTTC,CASSLARLEQYF
NA,TRBJ1-1,TRBV6-2/TRBV6-3,NA,TGTGCCAGCAGTTACATGGGGGACACTGAAGCTTTCTTT,CASSYMGDTEAFF
NA,TRBJ2-6,TRBV7-3,TRBD1,TGTGCCAGCAGCTTCCGGGACAGGGTGGACGTCCTGACTTTC,CASSFRDRVDVLTF
NA,TRBJ1-2,TRBV25-1,NA,TGTGCCAGCAGTGAATATTGGACAGAGACTAACTATGGCTACACCTTC,CASSEYWTETNYGYTF
NA,TRBJ1-6,TRBV6-1,NA,TGTGCCACTAACAGAGCCGGGCCGGCAAATTCACCCCTCCACTTT,CATNRAGPANSPLHF
NA,TRBJ1-5,TRBV18,NA,TGTGCCAGCTCACGGGCAGCTCATAGCAATCAGCCCCAGCATTTT,CASSRAAHSNQPQHF
NA,TRBJ2-7,TRBV7-3,NA,TGTGCCAGCAGCTTAAGTACCCAGCACGAGCAGTACTTC,CASSLSTQHEQYF